The 25 T cell receptor beta chains in this list originate from one sample, sequenced in a study of long-term antiretroviral therapy in people with HIV (dated by TCRdb to between 2021 and 2024). The immunoSEQ hsTCRB v3.0 assay was used at survey level resolution to sequence the TRB variable region. TCRdb took over this immuneACCESS table, retaining in-frame rearrangements with V and J assigned. Such tables are incomplete; in checked studies, under half of the missing clones stem from an unresolved V gene, and the remainder is unexplained. This sample comprises 20,000 or so clones, around 90% of them detected only once. The ten largest clones add up to about 9% of the sample. The sample in question was unsorted PBMCs, obtained 1.8 years before starting antiretroviral therapy. The receptors derive from a middle-aged man with HIV.

This chain links TRBV18 with TRBJ1-3; D gene ambiguous. Germline CDR1 is KGHSH and CDR2 is LQKENI. The ends were cut back, 3 bases at V and 1 base at J, with 10 bases in the middle. CDR3 size: 15 residues. The CDR3 reads CASSPPGGSGNTIYF. Written as DNA, the CDR3 is TGTGCCAGCTCACCGCCAGGAGGTTCTGGAAACACCATATATTTT.

The rearrangement joins TRBV5-1 to TRBJ2-3, with TRBD2 as a possible D gene (5 bases). The CDR3 has 15 residues. V was shortened by 3 bases and J by 4 bases, with 15 bases between the two germline ends. Germline CDR1 SGHRS, CDR2 YFSETQ. Written as DNA, the CDR3 is TGCGCCAGCAGCTCTGGGAATAGCGTTGCAGATACGCAGTATTTT. It specifies CASSSGNSVADTQYF.

CDR3 DNA sequence: TGTGCCAGCAGCTCTGCCCAGACAGGGCTGCGCAAAAACATTCAGTACTTC. Its translation: CASSSAQTGLRKNIQYF. The rearrangement joins TRBV5-4 to TRBJ2-4; 7 bases map to TRBD1. From germline, CDR1 is SGHNT and CDR2 YYREEE (reference sequence). The trim removed 3 bases at V and 3 bases at J, leaving 12 bases unmatched. There are 17 residues in the CDR3.

The genes are TRBV27 and TRBJ2-3; either TRBD1 or TRBD2 may fit D (5 bases each). With 2 bases removed from V and 2 bases from J, the gap between germline ends came to 11 bases. This CDR3 spans 15 amino acids. CDR1 is MNHEY, CDR2 SMNVEV, per germline (reference sequence). The CDR3 DNA is TGTGCCAGCAGTTTAAGCAGGGACCCCACAGATACGCAGTATTTT. Protein sequence: CASSLSRDPTDTQYF.

This clone was seen once. This sequence joins TRBV6-6 and TRBJ2-7, with 9 nucleotides matching TRBD1. V shed 5 bases, J shed 5 bases, and the junction held 10 bases outside the gene matches. Germline V gene lookup returns CDR1 MNHNY and CDR2 SVGAGI (reference sequence). The CDR3 is made up of 15 amino acids. Here the CDR3 DNA reads TGTGCCAGCAGTCGGGACAGGGACAATTTCGACGAGCAGTACTTC. Translating it yields CASSRDRDNFDEQYF.

The chain has TRBV23-1 and TRBJ2-3; 12 bases are a match to TRBD2. TRBV23-1 is placed among ORFs of uncertain function. Germline trimming cut 4 bases from V and 3 bases from J; bases unmatched to any gene: 5. The CDR3 sequence is 16 residues long. This CDR3 is CASSRGTSGWTDTQYF. CDR3 DNA sequence: TGCGCCAGCAGTCGAGGGACTAGCGGGTGGACAGATACGCAGTATTTT.

The chain couples TRBV11-2 to TRBJ2-6; D uncertain. Trimming stripped 7 bases from V and 5 bases from J, with 12 bases between. CDR3 length: 14 residues. Germline assignment: CDR1 SGHAT and CDR2 FQNNGV. The CDR3 reads CASTSPRWANVLTF. The CDR3 DNA is TGTGCCAGCACCTCCCCGCGATGGGCCAACGTCCTGACTTTC.

The genes are TRBV30 and TRBJ2-7, with D maybe TRBD1 (5 bases). The V and J ends lost 1 base and 2 bases respectively, with 6 bases between them. The CDR3 is 12 amino acids. Germline V lookup: CDR1 GTSNPN, CDR2 SVGIG (reference sequence). CDR3: CAWSGGAYEQYF. CDR3 in DNA: TGTGCCTGGAGTGGGGGCGCCTACGAGCAGTACTTC.

The V and J genes are TRBV15 and TRBJ1-5; no clear D. Germline CDR1 is LNHNV and CDR2 is YYDKDF (reference sequence). The CDR3 has 15 amino acids. With 0 bases removed from V and 3 bases from J, the gap between germline ends came to 9 bases. DNA for the CDR3: TGTGCCACCAGCAGAGAGCCCAGTAACAATCAGCCCCAGCATTTT. Translated: CATSREPSNNQPQHF.

The rearrangement links TRBV15 to TRBJ1-4, with D perhaps matching TRBD1 (6 bases). Germline V gene lookup returns CDR1 LNHNV and CDR2 YYDKDF (reference sequence). The CDR3 has 16 residues. Trimming removed 1 base from V and 4 bases from J, with 13 bases in between. The CDR3 region is CATSRAATGHNEKLFF. The DNA of the CDR3 is TGTGCCACCAGCAGAGCTGCGACAGGACATAATGAAAAACTGTTTTTT.

V is TRBV19 and J is TRBJ2-3; 10 bases are shared with TRBD2. The CDR3 length is 15 residues. After removal of 5 bases from V and 3 bases from J, the junction contained 5 bases not matched to a gene. Germline loops: CDR1 LNHDA, CDR2 SQIVND (reference sequence). CDR3 loop: CASSASGSGTDTQYF. CDR3 DNA: TGTGCCAGTAGTGCTAGCGGGAGTGGAACAGATACGCAGTATTTT.

V usage is TRBV19 and J usage is TRBJ1-5; a weak D match, TRBD1 (6 bases). The CDR3 has 16 residues. Trimming shortened V by 6 bases and J by 0 bases, and 15 bases separated the two germline ends. In germline, CDR1 is LNHDA, CDR2 SQIVND (reference sequence). As DNA, the CDR3 is TGTGCCAGTAGAAGCGAGGGGGGATTTAGCAATCAGCCCCAGCATTTT. Protein sequence: CASRSEGGFSNQPQHF.

The CDR3 sequence: CATSRAKDPGYGYTF. The CDR3 coding sequence is TGTGCCACCAGCAGAGCGAAAGACCCTGGCTATGGCTACACCTTC. The chain is built from TRBV15 and TRBJ1-2; D is unclear. The length of the CDR3 is 15 residues. CDR1 LNHNV and CDR2 YYDKDF come from the germline V gene (reference sequence). Trimming removed 1 base from V and 4 bases from J, with 13 bases in between.

This clone was detected only a few times. This rearrangement joins TRBV6-5 to TRBJ2-7, with 9 positions matching TRBD2. V lost 6 bases and J lost 4; bases outside the gene matches: 4. CDR1 and CDR2 (germline): MNHEY, SVGAGI. CDR3 size: 13 residues. CDR3 amino acids: CASRVAGAYEQYF. The CDR3 bases are TGTGCCAGCAGAGTAGCGGGAGCTTACGAGCAGTACTTC.

This clone was observed a single time. This CDR3 reads CASSPWGQGDGYTF. The DNA for the CDR3 is TGTGCCAGCTCACCATGGGGACAGGGGGATGGCTACACCTTC. This sequence joins TRBV18 and TRBJ1-2; 11 bases align to TRBD1. The length of the CDR3 is 14 residues. J gave up 6 bases and V 2 bases, and 2 bases lay outside the gene matches. The germline V gene encodes CDR1 KGHSH and CDR2 LQKENI.

The rearrangement links TRBV15 to TRBJ2-7; no clear D gene. V lost 2 bases to trimming and J lost 3 bases, with 11 bases between them. The CDR3 runs to 14 residues. Looked up from germline, CDR1 is LNHNV and CDR2 is YYDKDF (reference sequence). CDR3 bases: TGTGCCACCAGCAGATCGGAATTCGACTACGAGCAGTACTTC. This codes for CATSRSEFDYEQYF.

This sequence joins TRBV7-9 and TRBJ2-6; D ambiguous. Trimming removed 8 bases at V and 0 bases at J, with 8 bases between. CDR1 is SEHNR, CDR2 FQNEAQ, per germline (reference sequence). This CDR3 region has 14 residues. CDR3 in DNA: TGTGCCAGCCGATTTGACTCTGGGGCCAACGTCCTGACTTTC. It specifies CASRFDSGANVLTF.

Of note for this clone: Other DNA sequences in this sample translate to the same CDR3. This chain links TRBV18 with TRBJ1-5, with D tentatively TRBD1 (5 bases). CDR3 length: 14 amino acids. Germline-derived CDR1 and CDR2 are KGHSH and LQKENI. The V end lost 3 bases, the J end lost 3 bases, and 9 bases lay between the germline ends. The CDR3 sequence: CASSPDRNNQPQHF. CDR3 bases: TGTGCCAGCTCACCTGACAGAAACAATCAGCCCCAGCATTTT.

The chain is built from TRBV7-8 and TRBJ1-6, with D perhaps TRBD1 (6 bases). The V end lost 1 base, the J end lost 6 bases, and 10 bases lay between the germline ends. The CDR3 has 15 amino acids. Germline V lookup: CDR1 SGHVS, CDR2 FQNEAQ. The CDR3 sequence is CASSLEFRGNSPLHF. In DNA form, the CDR3 reads TGTGCCAGCAGCTTAGAGTTCAGGGGTAATTCACCCCTCCACTTT.

The chain combines TRBV10-3 with TRBJ2-5; possible D gene TRBD2, 5 bases. V was shortened by 11 bases and J by 5 bases, with 21 bases between the two germline ends. The CDR3 extends over 14 amino acids. Germline V CDR1 and CDR2: ENHRY, SYGVKD. Here the CDR3 reads CAAKTGMIGETQYF. The DNA for the CDR3 is TGTGCCGCTAAGACGGGGATGATCGGGGAGACCCAGTACTTC.

The rearrangement uses TRBV29-1 and TRBJ2-1; 11 positions match TRBD2. CDR1 is SQVTM, CDR2 ANQGSEA, per germline. This CDR3 comprises 15 residues. The trim removed 7 bases at V and 3 bases at J, leaving 8 bases unmatched. As DNA, the CDR3 is TGCAGCGCTACAGGAGGACTAGCGGGCTACAATGAGCAGTTCTTC. As protein: CSATGGLAGYNEQFF.

This chain uses TRBV19 with TRBJ2-7; TRBD1 aligns across 9 bases. V shed 3 bases and J 4 bases; nucleotides not matched to a gene: 1. This CDR3 is built from 13 residues. Germline V gene sequence: CDR1 LNHDA, CDR2 SQIVND (reference sequence). CDR3 sequence reads: CASSIDRGYEQYF. The CDR3, as DNA: TGTGCCAGTAGTATCGACAGGGGGTACGAGCAGTACTTC.

V gene TRBV4-3 combines with J gene TRBJ1-5; TRBD1 agrees at 7 bases. The length of the CDR3 is 14 residues. Trimming took 3 bases from V and 3 from J; bases not matched to a gene: 2. CDR1 and CDR2 (germline): LGHNA, YSLEER. The CDR3 region is CASSQTGYNQPQHF. As DNA, the CDR3 is TGCGCCAGCAGCCAGACAGGGTACAATCAGCCCCAGCATTTT.

This clone was seen more than once but under ten times. The CDR3 spells CASSLGTGIYGYTF. DNA for the CDR3: TGTGCCAGCAGTTTAGGGACAGGGATCTATGGCTACACCTTC. The chain recombines TRBV28 with TRBJ1-2; 9 bases align to TRBD1. The germline CDR1 and CDR2 sequences are MDHEN and SYDVKM. CDR3 length equals 14 residues. V gave up 2 bases and J gave up 4 bases; unmatched junction bases: 2.

This clone was seen only once. This chain links TRBV28 with TRBJ1-1, with unresolved D. CDR3 length: 13 amino acids. CDR1 MDHEN and CDR2 SYDVKM come from the germline V gene. V lost 1 base, J lost 1 base, and 4 bases lay in between. The CDR3: CASSLLRNTEAFF. Here the CDR3 DNA reads TGTGCCAGCAGTTTATTAAGGAACACTGAAGCTTTCTTT. Together with reference TRBV28 and TRBJ1-1, the CDR3 gives the full variable domain: DVKVTQSSRYLVKRTGEKVFLECVQDMDHENMFWYRQDPGLGLRLIYFSYDVKMKEKGDIPEGYSVSREKKERFSLILESASTNQTSMYLCASSLLRNTEAFFGQGTRLTVV.